This TCR beta chain is drawn from a study of T-cell memory formation after mild COVID-19 (dated by TCRdb to the early 2020s). Background for the entire study: TCR sequence clusters from the two donors were found to be largely donor specific. Longitudinal TCRalpha and TCRbeta repertoire sequencing tracked T-cell clones expanding and contracting after mild COVID-19 in a couple of donors. The cohort comprised two young, previously healthy adult volunteers, one female and one male.

The study at large found these results: Balanced CD4/CD8 phenotypes were observed for clones contracting from day 15 to 85, whereas a bias towards CD4+ was observed for a second wave of clones expanding from day 15 to 37. The detection of some responding clones in pre-infection memory suggests that pre-existing cross-reactive memory T cells joined the SARS-CoV-2 response. The second-wave clones that peaked on day 37 were not confirmed to be SARS-CoV-2 specific. Contracting CD4+ clones were found mainly in CM and EM memory subsets, while CD8+ clones were enriched in EMRA. The study included only a couple of mild cases, and larger cohorts that include severe cases with pre-infection samples were judged to be necessary.

Ficoll-Paque density gradient centrifugation was used to isolate PBMCs. The listed sequencing device is Illumina NovaSeq 6000. TCRalpha and TCRbeta cDNA libraries were constructed by 5'RACE with constant-segment primers, with sample barcodes and unique molecular identifiers being introduced. Trizol reagent was used to extract RNA from every sample. The libraries were amplified in two PCR steps, and the second step added a second sample barcode and Illumina TruSeq adapters. Sequencing of the libraries was done on an Illumina NovaSeq, producing 2 x 150 bp paired-end reads. The source study handled its data this way. The reads were demultiplexed and collapsed into UMI-guided consensus sequences using migec v1.2.7. With mixcr v2.1.11, UMI consensuses were aligned to TRA and TRB V and J templates and assembled into clonotypes. A clonotype was counted as expanded or contracted only when both edgeR and NoisET called the clonotype significant, with the noise models trained on biological replicates. For edgeR calls, the thresholds were a false discovery rate-adjusted p below 0.01 and a log2 fold-change of 1. As an exploratory analysis of dynamics, PCA with hierarchical clustering was applied to max-normalized trajectories of the 1000 most abundant clonotypes. Separately sequenced CD4+ and CD8+ repertoires were used to assign a CD4 or CD8 phenotype to each responding clone. The raw public reads went through TCRdb reprocessing: fastp at Q25, MiXCR clone calling, in-frame beta chains kept. Rows matching on CDR3 protein sequence are summarized as one entry with the most common DNA and genes. These V and J calls derive from TCRdb rather than the authors' analysis. The sample yields approximately 99,000 distinct CDR3 sequences; over 15% were counted once. The leading ten clones occupy approximately 5.5% of the sample.

Deletion took 0 bases off V and 1 base off J, with a span of 6 bases between the germline ends. CDR1 and CDR2 were assigned from the germline V gene as SGHTA and FQGNSA. Inclusive of the bounding cysteine and phenylalanine, the CDR3 is 14 residues long. The kept DNA is CDR3 alone, 42 bases in frame from the first base. A word on this clonotype: This clone's antigen is unknown. Base qualities are missing; no much larger clone stands one base away.

This clonotype originated in a man aged 18 to 29 who had mild COVID-19 (a few samples of this study predate the infection). The sample titles of this study are shuffled in the database, so cell type and time point are left out; the donor was told from shared clones. The sequence is built from TRBV7-2 and TRBJ1-1, with a weak D call of TRBD1 (5 bases match). The sequencing input was PBMCs or a T cell subset sorted from them (not recorded which). The DNA sequence reads TGTGCCAGCAGCTTAGCCAGGGAGAACACTGAAGCTTTCTTT. It is translated as CASSLARENTEAFF.